A selection of T cell receptor beta chains follows, all from one sample in a study of T cells in Graves' hyperthyroidism and ophthalmopathy. TCRdb reprocessed the multiplex PCR reads with MiXCR, giving one entry per CDR3 protein. Of hundreds of thousands of distinct CDR3 sequences in the sample, approximately 18% were seen once. The sample was blood. These receptors all stem from a woman aged 50 to 60 with Graves' hyperthyroidism that later progressed to Graves' ophthalmopathy. Both conserved end residues are part of each CDR3. D genes are given only for firm matches. Some rows have no size entry. The others give once, few or many, or a class for an expanded clone.

d_gene: -
abundance: many
v_gene: TRBV7-2
j_gene: TRBJ1-1
CDR3nt: TGTGCCAGCAGCTTAGTAAGGTTTTTGAACACTGAAGCTTTCTTT
CDR3aa: CASSLVRFLNTEAFF

d_gene: -
abundance: many
v_gene: TRBV5-1
j_gene: TRBJ2-7
CDR3nt: TGCGCCAGCCTTGGACAGAGCAAATCCTACGAGCAGTACTTC
CDR3aa: CASLGQSKSYEQYF

d_gene: TRBD1
abundance: -
v_gene: TRBV7-9
j_gene: TRBJ1-5
CDR3nt: TGTGCCAGCAGCTACTCGACAGGGGGCGAAGGTGAGCCCCAGCATTTT
CDR3aa: CASSYSTGGEGEPQHF

d_gene: -
abundance: many
v_gene: TRBV7-2
j_gene: TRBJ1-1
CDR3nt: TGTGCCAGCACCCATTCTGGGCAAAACACTGAAGCTTTCTTT
CDR3aa: CASTHSGQNTEAFF

d_gene: -
abundance: -
v_gene: TRBV6-5
j_gene: TRBJ1-6
CDR3nt: TGTGCCAGCAGTTACAGGCAGGGTGGTAATTCACCCCTCCACTTT
CDR3aa: CASSYRQGGNSPLHF

d_gene: -
abundance: many
v_gene: TRBV7-9
j_gene: TRBJ2-5
CDR3nt: TGTGCCAGCAGCTTAGGCGGAGGAGGATACGTGGACCAAGAGACCCAGTACTTC
CDR3aa: CASSLGGGGYVDQETQYF

d_gene: TRBD2
abundance: -
v_gene: TRBV7-2
j_gene: TRBJ2-3
CDR3nt: TGTGCCAGCAGCTTAGTCGGTAGCGGGGGTCGCACAGATACGCAGTATTTT
CDR3aa: CASSLVGSGGRTDTQYF

d_gene: -
abundance: -
v_gene: TRBV29-1
j_gene: TRBJ2-5
CDR3nt: TGCAGCGTTGAAGAGGGCGTGAGGTCCACTATACCGCAAGAGACCCAGTACTTC
CDR3aa: CSVEEGVRSTIPQETQYF

d_gene: -
abundance: many
v_gene: TRBV11-2
j_gene: TRBJ2-3
CDR3nt: TGTGCCAGCAGCTCGCCGTGGGGAGTACACCGGGATACGCAGTATTTT
CDR3aa: CASSSPWGVHRDTQYF

d_gene: TRBD1
abundance: many
v_gene: TRBV11-1
j_gene: TRBJ2-2
CDR3nt: TGTGCCAGCAGAACGGACAGGGCCACCGGGGAGCTGTTTTTT
CDR3aa: CASRTDRATGELFF

d_gene: TRBD2
abundance: many
v_gene: TRBV5-1
j_gene: TRBJ2-5
CDR3nt: TGCGCCAGCAGCTTGCAGCGGGGGGATCAAGAGACCCAGTACTTC
CDR3aa: CASSLQRGDQETQYF

d_gene: -
abundance: many
v_gene: TRBV12-3/TRBV12-4
j_gene: TRBJ1-2
CDR3nt: TGTGCCAGCGGGGTTGGCTATGGCTACACCTTC
CDR3aa: CASGVGYGYTF

d_gene: TRBD2
abundance: few
v_gene: TRBV10-3
j_gene: TRBJ2-1
CDR3nt: TGTGCCATCAGTGATTCGGGACTAGTGAGCTCCTACAATGAGCAGTTCTTC
CDR3aa: CAISDSGLVSSYNEQFF

d_gene: TRBD1
abundance: many
v_gene: TRBV20-1
j_gene: TRBJ1-5
CDR3nt: TGCAGTGCAACAGGGGAAAGCAATCAGCCCCAGCATTTT
CDR3aa: CSATGESNQPQHF

d_gene: -
abundance: many
v_gene: TRBV6-1
j_gene: TRBJ1-2
CDR3nt: TGTGCCAGCAGTGAAGCTACAGGGAATGGCTACACCTTC
CDR3aa: CASSEATGNGYTF

d_gene: -
abundance: many
v_gene: TRBV2
j_gene: TRBJ1-5
CDR3nt: TGTGCCAGCAGAGGGTCAAGAACAGGGCACCAGCCCCAGCATTTT
CDR3aa: CASRGSRTGHQPQHF

d_gene: -
abundance: many
v_gene: TRBV3-1
j_gene: TRBJ1-1
CDR3nt: TGTGCCAGCTCCTTCAGAGAGAACACTGAAGCTTTCTTT
CDR3aa: CASSFRENTEAFF

d_gene: TRBD1
abundance: -
v_gene: TRBV20-1
j_gene: TRBJ2-7
CDR3nt: TGCAGTGCTAGGGCGGGACAGGGACGGTTCGAGCAGTACTTC
CDR3aa: CSARAGQGRFEQYF

d_gene: TRBD1
abundance: -
v_gene: TRBV18
j_gene: TRBJ1-2
CDR3nt: TGTGCCAGCTCACCCCTAACCGGGACAGGGAATTATGGCTACACCTTC
CDR3aa: CASSPLTGTGNYGYTF

d_gene: -
abundance: many
v_gene: TRBV11-2
j_gene: TRBJ1-1
CDR3nt: TGTGCCAGCAGCCTCTCCCTGGGCATGAACACTGAAGCTTTCTTT
CDR3aa: CASSLSLGMNTEAFF

d_gene: -
abundance: few
v_gene: TRBV2
j_gene: TRBJ1-5
CDR3nt: TGTGCCAGCAGTGAACAAATAGCGGGAAATCAGCCCCAGCATTTT
CDR3aa: CASSEQIAGNQPQHF

d_gene: -
abundance: many
v_gene: TRBV18
j_gene: TRBJ1-5
CDR3nt: TGTGCCAGCTCACCGCAGGGCAATCAGCCCCAGCATTTT
CDR3aa: CASSPQGNQPQHF

d_gene: -
abundance: -
v_gene: TRBV7-8
j_gene: TRBJ1-1
CDR3nt: TGTGCCAGCAGCTTTTTAGGGTTTCAGGAGACAGCTTTCTTT
CDR3aa: CASSFLGFQETAFF

d_gene: TRBD2
abundance: few
v_gene: TRBV5-8
j_gene: TRBJ2-3
CDR3nt: TGTGCCAGCAGCACCGCCGGGACTAGCGTCATTCATACGCAGTATTTT
CDR3aa: CASSTAGTSVIHTQYF

d_gene: -
abundance: few
v_gene: TRBV20-1
j_gene: TRBJ1-4
CDR3nt: TGCAGTGCTAGAGATAGGAAGGGGTCTCATGAAAAACTGTTTTTT
CDR3aa: CSARDRKGSHEKLFF

d_gene: TRBD2
abundance: -
v_gene: TRBV30
j_gene: TRBJ2-2
CDR3nt: TGTGCCTGGAGTATCGGGACTAGCGGGGACACCGGGGAGCTGTTTTTT
CDR3aa: CAWSIGTSGDTGELFF

d_gene: -
abundance: few
v_gene: TRBV24-1
j_gene: TRBJ2-2
CDR3nt: TGTGCCACCAGTGATACCACGGGACCGTACACCGGGGAGCTGGTTTTT
CDR3aa: CATSDTTGPYTGELVF

d_gene: -
abundance: many
v_gene: TRBV11-2
j_gene: TRBJ1-2
CDR3nt: TGTGCCAGCAGCCCGCCGTTGGGGATCGGCTATGGCTACACCTTC
CDR3aa: CASSPPLGIGYGYTF

d_gene: -
abundance: few
v_gene: TRBV4-1
j_gene: TRBJ2-7
CDR3nt: TGCGCCAGCAGCCAAGAGGGGGACAACTACGAGCAGTACTTC
CDR3aa: CASSQEGDNYEQYF

d_gene: TRBD2
abundance: few
v_gene: TRBV12-3/TRBV12-4
j_gene: TRBJ2-5
CDR3nt: TGTGCCAGCAGTTCCCGACTAGCGGGAGAATTACAAGAGACCCAGTACTTC
CDR3aa: CASSSRLAGELQETQYF

d_gene: -
abundance: -
v_gene: TRBV7-9
j_gene: TRBJ1-2
CDR3nt: TGTGCCAGCAGCTTTTTCGAACGGCGACGGATCTATGGCTACACCTTC
CDR3aa: CASSFFERRRIYGYTF

d_gene: TRBD2
abundance: many
v_gene: TRBV20-1
j_gene: TRBJ2-1
CDR3nt: TGCAGTGCTGGACGACTAGCGGTTTACAATGAGCAGTTCTTC
CDR3aa: CSAGRLAVYNEQFF

d_gene: TRBD2
abundance: many
v_gene: TRBV7-3
j_gene: TRBJ2-1
CDR3nt: TGTGCCAGCAGCCGATTCACGGCTAGCGGGGGATACAATGAGCAGTTCTTC
CDR3aa: CASSRFTASGGYNEQFF

d_gene: -
abundance: few
v_gene: TRBV6-1
j_gene: TRBJ1-1
CDR3nt: TGTGCCAGCAGTGAAGCGCCCTCGAACACTGAAGCTTTCTTT
CDR3aa: CASSEAPSNTEAFF

d_gene: -
abundance: many
v_gene: TRBV11-2
j_gene: TRBJ1-1
CDR3nt: TGTGCCAGCCATCCGGGCCTCAACACTGAAGCTTTCTTT
CDR3aa: CASHPGLNTEAFF

d_gene: -
abundance: many
v_gene: TRBV20-1
j_gene: TRBJ1-5
CDR3nt: TGCAGTGCTAGAGGGCTCAGCAATCAGCCCCAGCATTTT
CDR3aa: CSARGLSNQPQHF

d_gene: TRBD1
abundance: -
v_gene: TRBV5-4
j_gene: TRBJ2-1
CDR3nt: TGTGCCAGCAGCCCCGGGTTGGGACAGGCCCACAATGAGCAGTTCTTC
CDR3aa: CASSPGLGQAHNEQFF

d_gene: -
abundance: few
v_gene: TRBV7-9
j_gene: TRBJ1-4
CDR3nt: TGTGCCAGCAGCTTTGTCGCGTTCGGCGGAGCAACTAATGAAAAACTGTTTTTT
CDR3aa: CASSFVAFGGATNEKLFF

d_gene: -
abundance: -
v_gene: TRBV4-1
j_gene: TRBJ1-3
CDR3nt: TGCGCCAGCAGCCAAGATAAGGCCAGGCGAACTGGAAACACCATATATTTT
CDR3aa: CASSQDKARRTGNTIYF

d_gene: TRBD1
abundance: many
v_gene: TRBV7-3
j_gene: TRBJ2-1
CDR3nt: TGTGCCAGCAGCTCAAGGACAGGGGTCAATGAGCAGTTCTTC
CDR3aa: CASSSRTGVNEQFF

d_gene: TRBD1
abundance: many
v_gene: TRBV11-2
j_gene: TRBJ2-6
CDR3nt: TGTGCCAGCAGGTTTACAGGGGGTGGTGGGGCCAACGTCCTGACTTTC
CDR3aa: CASRFTGGGGANVLTF

d_gene: TRBD2
abundance: few
v_gene: TRBV30
j_gene: TRBJ2-7
CDR3nt: TGTGCCTGGAGTCCGATAGCGGGGGGCGCCTACGAGCAGTACTTC
CDR3aa: CAWSPIAGGAYEQYF

d_gene: TRBD1
abundance: -
v_gene: TRBV19
j_gene: TRBJ2-1
CDR3nt: TGTGCCAGTAGTATTTTTGGGACAGAGAATGAGCAGTTCTTC
CDR3aa: CASSIFGTENEQFF

d_gene: -
abundance: few
v_gene: TRBV15
j_gene: TRBJ2-7
CDR3nt: TGTGCCACCAGCTACTTTGGCTTATCCTACGAGCAGTACTTC
CDR3aa: CATSYFGLSYEQYF

d_gene: -
abundance: -
v_gene: TRBV20-1
j_gene: TRBJ1-1
CDR3nt: TGCAGTGCTAGTGTACCGGGGGGGCATACTGAAGCTTTCTTT
CDR3aa: CSASVPGGHTEAFF

d_gene: -
abundance: -
v_gene: TRBV11-2
j_gene: TRBJ1-4
CDR3nt: TGTGCCAGCAGCTTAGCCGGGGCGGGGAGTGAAAAACTGTTTTTT
CDR3aa: CASSLAGAGSEKLFF

d_gene: TRBD2
abundance: -
v_gene: TRBV19
j_gene: TRBJ2-6
CDR3nt: TGTGCCAGTTTGGATTCGGCTAGCGGGACTGGGGCCAACGTCCTGACTTTC
CDR3aa: CASLDSASGTGANVLTF

d_gene: -
abundance: -
v_gene: TRBV12-3/TRBV12-4
j_gene: TRBJ2-7
CDR3nt: TGTGCCAGCAGATCCGGGACACGAGTCACCGAGCAGTACTTC
CDR3aa: CASRSGTRVTEQYF

d_gene: -
abundance: many
v_gene: TRBV7-2
j_gene: TRBJ1-2
CDR3nt: TGTGCCAGCAGCCTCCGTTTTAAAGGGGAGAATGGCTACACCTTC
CDR3aa: CASSLRFKGENGYTF

d_gene: -
abundance: many
v_gene: TRBV7-6
j_gene: TRBJ1-3
CDR3nt: TGTGCCAGCAGCTTAGCCGGGGTGGATGGAAACACCATATATTTT
CDR3aa: CASSLAGVDGNTIYF

d_gene: TRBD2
abundance: many
v_gene: TRBV12-3/TRBV12-4
j_gene: TRBJ2-1
CDR3nt: TGTGCCAGCAGCTTAGCGGGGGGGTTTGGGGATGAGCAGTTCTTC
CDR3aa: CASSLAGGFGDEQFF

d_gene: -
abundance: many
v_gene: TRBV18
j_gene: TRBJ1-2
CDR3nt: TGTGCCAGCTCACCAGAGAAAATCTATGGCTACACCTTC
CDR3aa: CASSPEKIYGYTF

d_gene: -
abundance: -
v_gene: TRBV10-3
j_gene: TRBJ1-1
CDR3nt: TGTGCCATCAGTGGGCGCAACGTCCACACTGAAGCTTTCTTT
CDR3aa: CAISGRNVHTEAFF

d_gene: -
abundance: few
v_gene: TRBV7-3
j_gene: TRBJ1-2
CDR3nt: TGTGCCAGCAGCGACTGGGGACGCGGCCCAGAATTAGATCTAAAAGCTAACTATGGCTACACCTTC
CDR3aa: CASSDWGRGPELDLKANYGYTF

d_gene: -
abundance: many
v_gene: TRBV30
j_gene: TRBJ1-5
CDR3nt: TGTGCCTGGACAAATCAGCCCCAGCATTTT
CDR3aa: CAWTNQPQHF

d_gene: -
abundance: few
v_gene: TRBV7-8
j_gene: TRBJ2-7
CDR3nt: TGTGCCACCTCCCAGGGGCACTCCTGCGAGCAGTACTTC
CDR3aa: CATSQGHSCEQYF

d_gene: -
abundance: many
v_gene: TRBV30
j_gene: TRBJ1-5
CDR3nt: TGTGCCTGCCGGGAGTCGGGAGGCAATCAGCCCCAGCATTTT
CDR3aa: CACRESGGNQPQHF